This T cell receptor beta chain was sequenced in a study of blood T cells in healthy people across ages (dated by TCRdb to the mid-2010s). Study-wide context: In model experiments, template switching captured roughly one uniquely barcoded TCR beta cDNA molecule for every two T cells. The study measured age-related changes in TCR beta repertoire diversity using deep sequencing normalized with unique cDNA molecular identifiers. The donors were divided into four age groups: young (average approximately 17 years), middle-aged (approximately 39), aged (roughly 60) and long-lived (more than 75). Donors of different ages were randomly distributed across sequencing lanes to avoid experimental bias. For two donors (one aged 18 to 30 and one aged 80 or older), the study analyzed two additional independent replicas of 1 million unique cDNA reads from the same blood draw.

The donors were roughly 39 Caucasian individuals from Russia, aged roughly 6 to 100 years, who were systemically healthy. Each donor gave about 9.2 milliliters of peripheral blood, drawn into EDTA-treated Vacutainer tubes. Ficoll-Paque density-gradient centrifugation was used to isolate PBMCs, with at least 6.5 million obtained per sample. Total RNA, at least 5 micrograms per sample, was extracted from PBMCs with Trizol reagent. Naive CD45RAhigh/CD27high T cell percentages were measured by flow cytometry on a PBMC aliquot from every donor. This clonotype was observed a handful of times. Its antigen is not yet known. Base qualities are not recorded, but no much larger clone differs from it by a single base. Study-level results and caveats: Estimates of total diversity from one million sequenced T cells were regarded as lower bounds and underestimates. Compared with the aged group, the long-lived group had more naive CD4+ T cells, fewer expanded clones and increased TCR diversity, suggesting age selection. Because profiling used bulk unsorted PBMCs, naive and antigen-experienced compartments could not be compared conclusively. Because donor CMV infection status was unknown, age-related changes in expanded clonotypes were potentially confounded. There was a strong correlation between observed TCR beta diversity and the percentage of naive T cells measured by flow cytometry. As age increased, observed TCR beta diversity per million T cells dropped in a roughly linear way, and a significant reduction was already evident by age 40.

The CDR3 spans 13 residues, from the cysteine through the phenylalanine. CDR3 DNA is the only sequence kept; it has 39 bases, read in frame from the first base. As encoded in the germline V gene (reference sequence), CDR1 is SEHNR while CDR2 is FQNEAQ. Compared with germline, V lacks 8 bases and J lacks 4 bases; bases without a gene match: 5. The library relied on 5' RACE. The sequencing machine was an Illumina HiSeq 2500. A second roughly 6 to 12 cycle PCR used a sample-barcoded 5' primer and a J-beta primer mix. A template-switch 5' adaptor carrying 12 random nucleotides introduced a unique molecular identifier onto each TCR beta cDNA molecule. At least 2.5 million CDR3-containing paired-end reads were obtained from each sample. All of the RNA was converted into first-strand cDNA using the Mint cDNA synthesis kit, with a TRBC-specific oligonucleotide serving as the primer. Following uracil-DNA glycosylase treatment, all cDNA underwent a first 18-cycle PCR with the universal primers M1SS and BC2_uni_R. In the source study's methods: For normalization, 1 million high-quality reads were randomly selected from each sample, with every read carrying a distinct molecular identifier. Reads sharing molecular identifiers were discarded rather than binned into consensus sequences. CDR3 identification, clonotype clustering and error correction used MiTCR with a Q25 quality threshold and the strictest error-elimination algorithm. A nonparametric unseen species model with Euler transformation was used to estimate a lower bound on total TCR beta diversity. Through fastp at Q25 and MiXCR, TCRdb rebuilt clones from the public reads, retaining in-frame beta chains. One record per CDR3 amino acid sequence lists the most common genes and DNA. The authors' filters were not applied to this entry. Recorded for this sample are roughly 1,500,000 distinct CDR3 sequences; 42% of them occurred a single time. The top ten hold approximately 7.9% of the sample.

Rearrangement joined TRBV7-9 to TRBJ2-7; 10 bases in between match TRBD1. The sequenced sample was blood. The source of this sequence is a woman between 18 and 29 years old in good health. CDR3 loop: CASGRDRGYEQYF. The nucleotide sequence reads TGTGCCAGCGGTCGGGACAGGGGTTACGAGCAGTACTTC. Where the CDR3 stops, the reference TRBV7-9 and TRBJ2-7 genes take over; the full variable domain is DTGVSQNPRHKITKRGQNVTFRCDPISEHNRLYWYRQTLGQGPEFLTYFQNEAQLEKSRLLSDRFSAERPKGSFSTLEIQRTEQGDSAMYLCASGRDRGYEQYFGPGTRLTVT.